This entry features one T cell receptor (beta chain) sequence. Sequencing was performed with immunoSEQ multiplex PCR; in TCRdb, only in-frame clones are kept and a portion is missing. The data show hundreds of thousands of clones, with 80% to 90% seen just once and 0.008% to 0.011% held by the top ten. This sample was taken from a study of shared T cell receptors in the human thymus. This CDR3 is built from 11 residues. Germline CDR1 is MNHNY and CDR2 is SVGAGI (reference sequence). Unmatched junction bases numbered 1, after V lost 6 bases and J lost 6 bases. These same data were also listed under a study on human thymus T cells. That report notes: Donor material was obtained from healthy Finnish infants undergoing corrective surgery for congenital heart defects. Thymic material originated from resections removed in the course of corrective heart surgery. Across thymic and blood repertoires, the usage of V and J genes appeared to be biased. Related research described thymic repertoires that were highly overlapping among unrelated individuals.

The sequenced sample was thymocytes. The chain links TRBV6-6 to TRBJ1-1, with TRBD1 matching over 7 bases. The receptor was derived from a girl in the first two years of life with a congenital heart defect. CDR3 in amino acids: CASRDRPEAFF. CDR3 DNA sequence: TGTGCCAGCAGGGACAGGCCTGAAGCTTTCTTT.